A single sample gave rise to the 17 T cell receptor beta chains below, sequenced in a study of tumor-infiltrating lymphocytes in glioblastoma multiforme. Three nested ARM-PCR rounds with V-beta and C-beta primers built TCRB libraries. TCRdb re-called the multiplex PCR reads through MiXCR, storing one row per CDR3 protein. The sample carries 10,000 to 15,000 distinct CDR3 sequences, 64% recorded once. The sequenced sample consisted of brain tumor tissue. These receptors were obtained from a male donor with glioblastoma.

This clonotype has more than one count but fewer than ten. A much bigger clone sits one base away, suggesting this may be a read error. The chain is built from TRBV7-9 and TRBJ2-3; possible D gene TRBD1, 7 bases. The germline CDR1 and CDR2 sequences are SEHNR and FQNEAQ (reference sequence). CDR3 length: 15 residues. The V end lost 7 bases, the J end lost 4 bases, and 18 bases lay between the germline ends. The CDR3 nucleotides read TGTGCCAGCAACCTCAGGGGGGCGGACGCAGATACGCAGTATTTT. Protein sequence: CASNLRGADADTQYF.

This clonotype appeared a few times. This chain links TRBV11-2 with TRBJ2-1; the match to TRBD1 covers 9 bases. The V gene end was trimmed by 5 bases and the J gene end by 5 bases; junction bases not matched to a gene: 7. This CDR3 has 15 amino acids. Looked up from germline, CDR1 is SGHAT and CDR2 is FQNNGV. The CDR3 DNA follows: TGTGCCAGCAGCAAGGGACAGGGAACGAACAATGAGCAGTTCTTC. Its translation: CASSKGQGTNNEQFF.

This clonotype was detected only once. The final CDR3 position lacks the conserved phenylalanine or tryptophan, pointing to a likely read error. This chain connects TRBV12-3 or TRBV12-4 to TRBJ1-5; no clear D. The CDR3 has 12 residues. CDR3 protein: CASSPTNHPQHV. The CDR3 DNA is TGTGCCAGCAGTCCTACCAATCATCCCCAGCATGTT.

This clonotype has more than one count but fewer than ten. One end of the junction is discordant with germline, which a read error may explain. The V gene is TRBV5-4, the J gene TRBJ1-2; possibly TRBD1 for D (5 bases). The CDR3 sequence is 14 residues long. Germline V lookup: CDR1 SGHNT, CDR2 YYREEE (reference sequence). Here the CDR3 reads CTSSTPTQGYGYTF. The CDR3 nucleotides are TGTACCAGCAGTACCCCGACCCAGGGATATGGCTACACCTTC.

The CDR3 DNA reads as TGCAGTGCTAGAGGGACTAGCGGGAGTCCCCACGAGCAGTACTTC. As protein: CSARGTSGSPHEQYF. This chain joins TRBV20-1 and TRBJ2-7; 13 nucleotides line up with TRBD2. CDR1 and CDR2 (germline): DFQATT, SNEGSKA (reference sequence). V lost 1 base, J lost 5 bases, and 5 bases stayed unmatched. The CDR3 totals 15 residues.

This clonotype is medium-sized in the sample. CDR3 in amino acids: CSATMWTTYQETQYF. DNA of the CDR3: TGCAGTGCAACTATGTGGACGACCTACCAAGAGACCCAGTACTTC. The genes are TRBV20-1 and TRBJ2-5; D uncertain. Germline V gene sequence: CDR1 DFQATT, CDR2 SNEGSKA (reference sequence). V was cut by 6 bases and J by 0 bases, with 17 bases left in between. This CDR3 spans 15 amino acids.

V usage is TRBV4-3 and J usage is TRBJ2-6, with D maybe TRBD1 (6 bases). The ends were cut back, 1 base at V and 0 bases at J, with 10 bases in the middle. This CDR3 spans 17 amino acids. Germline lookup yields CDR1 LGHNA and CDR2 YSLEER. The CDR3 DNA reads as TGCGCCAGCAGCCAAGGGGAACAGGGCTCTGGGGCCAACGTCCTGACTTTC. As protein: CASSQGEQGSGANVLTF.

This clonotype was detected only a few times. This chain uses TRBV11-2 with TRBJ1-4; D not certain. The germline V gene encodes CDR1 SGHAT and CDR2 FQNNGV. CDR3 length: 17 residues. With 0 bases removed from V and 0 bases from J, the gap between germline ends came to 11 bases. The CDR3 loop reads CASSLEPSFATNEKLFF. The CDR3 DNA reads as TGTGCCAGCAGCTTAGAGCCCAGTTTTGCAACTAATGAAAAACTGTTTTTT.

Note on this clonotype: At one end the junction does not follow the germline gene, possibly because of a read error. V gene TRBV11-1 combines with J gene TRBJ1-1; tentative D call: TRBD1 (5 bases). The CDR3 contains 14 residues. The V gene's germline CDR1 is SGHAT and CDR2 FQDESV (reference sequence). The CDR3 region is CASSLGQGGIEAFF. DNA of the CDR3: TGTGCCAGCAGTTTAGGTCAGGGTGGAATTGAAGCTTTCTTT.

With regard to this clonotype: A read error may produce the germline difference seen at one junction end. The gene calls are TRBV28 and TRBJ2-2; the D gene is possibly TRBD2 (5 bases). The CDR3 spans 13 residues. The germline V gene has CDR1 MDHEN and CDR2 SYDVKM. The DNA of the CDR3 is TGTTCCAGCAGTTTGAGGGTGGCCGGGAAGCTGTTTTTT. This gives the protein CSSSLRVAGKLFF.

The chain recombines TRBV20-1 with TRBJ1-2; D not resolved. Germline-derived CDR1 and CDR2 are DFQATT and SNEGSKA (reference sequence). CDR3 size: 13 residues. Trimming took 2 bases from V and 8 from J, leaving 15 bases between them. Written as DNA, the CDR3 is TGCAGTGCTAGAATCCCCTCGGGAATGGGCTACACCTTC. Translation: CSARIPSGMGYTF.

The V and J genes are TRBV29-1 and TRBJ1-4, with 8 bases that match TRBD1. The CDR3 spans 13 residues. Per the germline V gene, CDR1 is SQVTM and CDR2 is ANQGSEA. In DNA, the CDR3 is TGCAGTGTTAGCAGGGGGCAGAGGGGAAAACTGTTTTTT. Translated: CSVSRGQRGKLFF.

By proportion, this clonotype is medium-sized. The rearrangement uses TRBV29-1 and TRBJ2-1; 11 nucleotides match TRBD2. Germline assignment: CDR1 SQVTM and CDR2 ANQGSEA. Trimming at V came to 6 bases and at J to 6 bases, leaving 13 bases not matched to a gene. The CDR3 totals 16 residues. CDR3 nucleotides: TGCAGCGTCGGCGGGGTAGCGGGAGGGCCGGGCAATGAGCAGTTCTTC. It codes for CSVGGVAGGPGNEQFF.

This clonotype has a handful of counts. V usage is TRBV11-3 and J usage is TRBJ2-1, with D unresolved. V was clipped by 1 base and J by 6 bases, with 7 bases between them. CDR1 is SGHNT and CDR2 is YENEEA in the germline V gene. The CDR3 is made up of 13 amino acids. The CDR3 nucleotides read TGTGCCAGCAGCTTAGTTGACGGCAATGAGCAGTTCTTC. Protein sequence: CASSLVDGNEQFF.

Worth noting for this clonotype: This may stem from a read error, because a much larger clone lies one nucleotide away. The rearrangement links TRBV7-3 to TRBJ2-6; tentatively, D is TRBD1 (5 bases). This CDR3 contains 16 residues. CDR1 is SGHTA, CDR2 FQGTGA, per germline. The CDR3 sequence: CASSLTSSSGANILTF. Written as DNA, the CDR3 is TGTGCCAGCAGCTTAACCTCTTCCTCTGGGGCCAACATCCTGACTTTC.

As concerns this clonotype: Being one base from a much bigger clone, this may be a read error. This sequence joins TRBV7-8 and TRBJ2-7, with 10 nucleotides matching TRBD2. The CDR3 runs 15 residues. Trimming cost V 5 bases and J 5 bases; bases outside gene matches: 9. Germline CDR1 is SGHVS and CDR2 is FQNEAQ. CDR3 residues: CASSPRGLAENEQYF. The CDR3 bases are TGTGCCAGCAGCCCGCGCGGACTAGCGGAAAACGAGCAGTACTTC.

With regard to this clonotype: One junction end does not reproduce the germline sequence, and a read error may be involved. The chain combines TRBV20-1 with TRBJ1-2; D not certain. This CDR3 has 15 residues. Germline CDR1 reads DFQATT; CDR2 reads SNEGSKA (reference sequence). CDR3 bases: TGCAATGCTAGAGGGCTGGCAGCGGAGCCCTATGGCTACACCTTC. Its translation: CNARGLAAEPYGYTF.